One T cell receptor (beta chain) is described in this entry. Its antigen is still unknown. Produced via immunoSEQ multiplex PCR; TCRdb's table is partial and in-frame only. The table has under 200,000 clones, approximately 93% seen once. This sample was taken from a study of T cell responses to AZD1222 COVID-19 vaccine. Study-level findings and limits: Vaccine-associated CD4 TCRs ranged over spike, dominating at 160-218 and 743-854. Only a handful of individuals given AZD1222 were seropositive at baseline. The donor group comprised mostly white British people and more females; the analysis possibly underestimated clonal diversity.

This CDR3 comprises 12 residues. Trimming left V 7 bases short and J 3 bases short, with 13 bases between. Germline CDR1 reads SQVTM; CDR2 reads ANQGSEA. The chain is built from TRBV29-1 and TRBJ2-7; maybe TRBD1 (7 bases). This sequence originates from an adult in good health. The source was peripheral blood, collected on day 0 of AZD1222 vaccination. The CDR3 loop reads CSGGDSSYEQYF. The CDR3 coding sequence is TGCAGCGGGGGGGACAGTAGCTACGAGCAGTACTTC.